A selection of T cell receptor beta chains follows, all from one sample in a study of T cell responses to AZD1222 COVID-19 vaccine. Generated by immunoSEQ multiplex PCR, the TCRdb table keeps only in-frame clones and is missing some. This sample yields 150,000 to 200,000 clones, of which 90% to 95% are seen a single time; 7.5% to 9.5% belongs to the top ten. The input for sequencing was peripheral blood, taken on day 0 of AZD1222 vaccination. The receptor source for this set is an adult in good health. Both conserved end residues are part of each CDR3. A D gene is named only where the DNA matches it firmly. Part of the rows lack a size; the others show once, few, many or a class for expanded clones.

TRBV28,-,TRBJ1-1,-,TGTGCCAGCAGTTTCATCCAGAAGAACACTGAAGCTTTCTTT,CASSFIQKNTEAFF
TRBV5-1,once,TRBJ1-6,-,TGCGCCAGCAGCTTGGACAGGGCGGGTGGTTCACCCCTCCACTTT,CASSLDRAGGSPLHF
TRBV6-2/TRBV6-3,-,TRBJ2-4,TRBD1,TGTGCCAGCAGTTACGGACAGGGGGAACGAAAAAACATTCAGTACTTC,CASSYGQGERKNIQYF
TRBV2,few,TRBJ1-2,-,TGTGCCAGCAGTAACCGGGACCTCCTTTTGAGTGGCTACACCTTC,CASSNRDLLLSGYTF
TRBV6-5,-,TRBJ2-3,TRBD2,TGTGCCAGCATGCCCCGGGAGGCAGATACGCAGTATTTT,CASMPREADTQYF
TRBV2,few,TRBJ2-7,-,TGTGCCAGCATCCCGCGGGGGACAAGCTCCTACGAGCAGTACTTC,CASIPRGTSSYEQYF
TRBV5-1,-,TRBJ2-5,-,TGCGCCAGCAGCTTTAGACAGCCGTCTGAGGGGACCCAGTACTTC,CASSFRQPSEGTQYF
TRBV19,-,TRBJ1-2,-,TGTGCCAGTAGTGGGGGACCTAACTATGGCTACACCTTC,CASSGGPNYGYTF
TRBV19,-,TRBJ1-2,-,TGTGCCACCTGGACATTCAATAAGGGAGGCTACACCTTC,CATWTFNKGGYTF
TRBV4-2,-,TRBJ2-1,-,TGTGCCAGCAGACAAGGACTAACCCCTGATAATGAGCAGTTCTTC,CASRQGLTPDNEQFF
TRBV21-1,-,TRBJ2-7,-,TGTGCCAGCAGCAAACCGGGACAGGGCTACGAGCAGTACTTC,CASSKPGQGYEQYF
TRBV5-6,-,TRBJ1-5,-,TGTGCCAGCAGCCTTCGTACCGTCGGCAATCAGCCCCAGCATTTT,CASSLRTVGNQPQHF
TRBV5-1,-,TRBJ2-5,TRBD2,TGCGCCAGCAGCTTGGCGGGGGCGCGGGAGGGGTCCCAGTACTTC,CASSLAGAREGSQYF
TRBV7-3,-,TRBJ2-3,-,TGTGCCAGCAGCTTAACCCGGAAGGGCACAGATACGCAGTATTTT,CASSLTRKGTDTQYF
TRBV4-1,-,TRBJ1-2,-,TGCGCCAGCAGCCAAGATCTCGGGCTTGCGGGTGGCTACACCTTC,CASSQDLGLAGGYTF
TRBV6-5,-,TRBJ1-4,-,TGTGCCAGCAGTCGACAGCCAACTAATGAAAAACTGTTTTTT,CASSRQPTNEKLFF
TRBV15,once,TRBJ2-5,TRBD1,TGTGCCACCAGCGGACAGGGAGGTAGGGCAGAGACCCAGTACTTC,CATSGQGGRAETQYF
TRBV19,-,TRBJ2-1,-,TGTGCCAGTAGTATTCGGCCAGGATTGTATGAGCAGTTCTTC,CASSIRPGLYEQFF
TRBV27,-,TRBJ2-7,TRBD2,TGTGCCAGCAAAAGGACTAGCGGGAGTTACGAGCAGTACTTC,CASKRTSGSYEQYF
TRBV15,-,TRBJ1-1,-,TGTGCCACCAGCAGAGAAAAGGGGAACACTGAAGCTTTCTTT,CATSREKGNTEAFF
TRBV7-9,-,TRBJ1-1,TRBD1,TGTGCCAGCAGCATCCCAGGGGGGACTGAAGCTTTCTTT,CASSIPGGTEAFF
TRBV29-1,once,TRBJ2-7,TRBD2,TGCAGCGTTGAATGGGGAGCGGGGTACGAGCAGTACTTC,CSVEWGAGYEQYF
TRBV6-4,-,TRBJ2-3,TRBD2,TGTGCCAGCAGTGACCGGCTAGCGGCCACAGATACGCAGTATTTT,CASSDRLAATDTQYF
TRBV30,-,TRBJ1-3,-,TGTGCGCGGCGGGGGGCCACTGGAAACACCATATATTTT,CARRGATGNTIYF
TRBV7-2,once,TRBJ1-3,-,TGTGCCAGCAGCTTAGCGGGGGGCACTGGAAACACCATATATTTT,CASSLAGGTGNTIYF
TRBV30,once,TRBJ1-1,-,TGTGCCCTAGTCCCGAACACTGAAGCTTTCTTT,CALVPNTEAFF
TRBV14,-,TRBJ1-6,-,TGTGCCAGCAGCCTTTCGACAGTTTATAATTCACCCCTCCACTTT,CASSLSTVYNSPLHF
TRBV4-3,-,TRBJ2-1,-,TGCGCCAGCAGCCAAGATGATAGGCAGCACAATGAGCAGTTCTTC,CASSQDDRQHNEQFF
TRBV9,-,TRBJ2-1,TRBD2,TGTGCCAGCAGCGCCGCTAGCGGGAGGCCTTACAATGAGCAGTTCTTC,CASSAASGRPYNEQFF
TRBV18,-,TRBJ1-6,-,TGTGCCAGCTCACCACCGCAGAATTCACCCCTCCACTTT,CASSPPQNSPLHF
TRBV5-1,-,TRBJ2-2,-,TGCGCCAGCAGCCCGGACGTGGCGAACACCGGGGAGCTGTTTTTT,CASSPDVANTGELFF
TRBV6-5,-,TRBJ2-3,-,TGTGCCAGTCGAGTCGGGGTCACGCAGTATTTT,CASRVGVTQYF
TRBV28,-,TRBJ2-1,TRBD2,TGTGCCATATCGGGGGCTAGCGGGTCCTACAATGAGCAGTTCTTC,CAISGASGSYNEQFF